This T cell receptor beta chain was found in a study of T-cell memory formation after mild COVID-19. TCRdb re-derived calls from the 5' RACE reads in MiXCR, one entry per CDR3 protein. The sample lists a few hundred thousand distinct CDR3 sequences; around 28% were seen once. Study-level points and caveats: Second-wave clones with a day 37 peak had unconfirmed SARS-CoV-2 specificity.

Points on this clonotype: Its antigen is as yet unknown.

V lost 4 bases to trimming and J lost 3 bases; unmatched junction nucleotides: 5. The CDR3 is 13 residues long. Germline V gene sequence: CDR1 SQVTM, CDR2 ANQGSEA. The clonotype comes from an adult woman who had mild COVID-19 (a few samples of this study predate the infection). Cell type and time point are not known. J is TRBJ1-1 and V is TRBV29-1, with 7 bases identical to TRBD1. The sequenced material came from PBMCs or a T cell subset sorted from them (not recorded which). CDR3 amino acids: CSVAKDRYTEAFF. DNA of the CDR3: TGCAGCGTTGCCAAGGACAGGTACACTGAAGCTTTCTTT.